Below, 17 T cell receptor beta chains from the same sample are listed, as sequenced in a study of blood T cell repertoires in COVID-19. Libraries were prepared by immunoSEQ multiplex PCR; TCRdb keeps only in-frame clonotypes and omits some of them. Of under 200,000 clones in the sample, around nine tenths were seen once. What was sequenced was peripheral blood. The receptors were gathered from a young man with active or convalescent COVID-19.

This clone is a singleton in its sample. The CDR3 DNA follows: TGTGCCAGCGGTCAACTAGCTTACAATGAGCAGTTCTTC. Translating gives CASGQLAYNEQFF. The rearrangement links TRBV2 to TRBJ2-1; D may be TRBD2 (6 bases). CDR1 is SNHLY, CDR2 FYNNEI, per germline. Trimming removed 8 bases from V and 4 bases from J, with 12 bases in between. There are 13 residues in the CDR3.

V is TRBV5-8 and J is TRBJ2-5, with D possibly TRBD1 on 7 matching bases. The CDR3 loop spans 15 amino acids. Trimming cost V 6 bases and J 5 bases, with 20 bases left between them. The V gene's germline CDR1 is SGHTS and CDR2 YDEGEE. CDR3 sequence (DNA): TGTGCCAGCATTCCCAGAGACAGGGCGGGGGAGACCCAGTACTTC. This translates into CASIPRDRAGETQYF.

This chain uses TRBV5-1 with TRBJ2-1, with a weak D call TRBD2 (5 bases). In germline, CDR1 is SGHRS, CDR2 YFSETQ. The ends were cut back, 4 bases at V and 7 bases at J, with 12 bases in the middle. This CDR3 comprises 13 residues. The CDR3 sequence is CASSTLPGNEQFF. The CDR3 DNA sequence: TGCGCCAGCAGCACACTCCCGGGGAATGAGCAGTTCTTC.

This chain connects TRBV6-5 to TRBJ1-2; 7 positions match TRBD1. In germline, CDR1 is MNHEY, CDR2 SVGAGI. The V gene end was trimmed by 1 base and the J gene end by 5 bases; junction bases not matched to a gene: 7. CDR3 length: 15 amino acids. The CDR3, as DNA: TGTGCCAGCAGTTACTTCGGGACAGCGGTATATGGCTACACCTTC. This gives the protein CASSYFGTAVYGYTF.

The chain links TRBV19 to TRBJ1-4; D may be TRBD1 (6 bases). CDR1 is LNHDA and CDR2 is SQIVND in the germline V gene (reference sequence). The ends were cut back, 0 bases at V and 8 bases at J, with 13 bases in the middle. The CDR3 sequence is 15 residues long. CDR3 sequence reads: CASSIDDRTREKLFF. The CDR3 DNA sequence: TGTGCCAGTAGTATAGATGACAGGACTCGAGAAAAACTGTTTTTT.

This rearrangement joins TRBV7-2 to TRBJ2-5, with 11 bases that match TRBD2. The germline gives CDR1 SGHTA, CDR2 FQGNSA. CDR3 length: 16 amino acids. V shed 5 bases and J 4 bases; nucleotides not matched to a gene: 9. The CDR3 sequence is CASSPSKTSGTETQYF. The CDR3 bases are TGTGCCAGCAGCCCCTCTAAGACTAGCGGGACAGAGACCCAGTACTTC.

The chain links TRBV7-9 to TRBJ2-5, with 13 positions matching TRBD2. Germline assignment: CDR1 SEHNR and CDR2 FQNEAQ (reference sequence). Trimming took 5 bases from V and 5 from J; bases not matched to a gene: 8. The CDR3 extends over 16 amino acids. CDR3 amino acids: CASSLPGLAGAETQYF. The CDR3 nucleotides read TGTGCCAGCAGCCTCCCCGGACTAGCGGGAGCGGAGACCCAGTACTTC.

The chain carries TRBV7-8 and TRBJ2-1; D is possibly TRBD2 (6 bases). The CDR3 extends over 15 amino acids. In germline, CDR1 is SGHVS, CDR2 FQNEAQ. V lost 5 bases to trimming and J lost 0 bases, with 11 bases between them. Here the CDR3 reads CASSQQTSSYNEQFF. CDR3 sequence (DNA): TGTGCCAGCAGCCAACAGACTAGCTCCTACAATGAGCAGTTCTTC.

The genes are TRBV5-1 and TRBJ1-2; D unclear. The CDR3 loop spans 13 amino acids. V was shortened by 3 bases and J by 4 bases, with 10 bases between the two germline ends. Germline V lookup: CDR1 SGHRS, CDR2 YFSETQ. CDR3 amino acids: CASSSSLSYGYTF. The CDR3 DNA reads as TGCGCCAGCAGCTCGTCCCTATCCTATGGCTACACCTTC.

The chain has TRBV5-1 and TRBJ1-1; 7 positions agree with TRBD1. Trimming cost V 5 bases and J 1 base; bases outside gene matches: 5. CDR3 length: 14 amino acids. CDR1 SGHRS and CDR2 YFSETQ come from the germline V gene. DNA of the CDR3: TGCGCCAGCAGAAAAGGGGGCCCGAACACTGAAGCTTTCTTT. It specifies CASRKGGPNTEAFF.

This clone was picked up one time. The chain has TRBV25-1 and TRBJ1-5, with TRBD1 matching 12 bases. The CDR3 extends over 16 amino acids. Germline values: CDR1 MGHDK, CDR2 SYGVNS. V was pared by 3 bases and J by 5 bases, with 5 bases of the junction left unmatched. The CDR3 spells CASSEGTGGAYQPQHF. In DNA, the CDR3 is TGTGCCAGCAGTGAGGGGACAGGGGGCGCGTATCAGCCCCAGCATTTT. Based on the CDR3 plus reference TRBV25-1 and TRBJ1-5, the full variable domain is EADIYQTPRYLVIGTGKKITLECSQTMGHDKMYWYQQDPGMELHLIHYSYGVNSTEKGDLSSESTVSRIRTEHFPLTLESARPSHTSQYLCASSEGTGGAYQPQHFGDGTRLSIL.

This rearrangement joins TRBV6-1 to TRBJ2-1, with D possibly being TRBD2 (5 bases). Germline lookup yields CDR1 MNHNS and CDR2 SASEGT. Trimming left V 3 bases short and J 7 bases short, with 16 bases between. The CDR3 totals 15 residues. Written as DNA, the CDR3 is TGTGCCAGCAGTGATCGTAACGGACTGGGGAATGAGCAGTTCTTC. This gives the protein CASSDRNGLGNEQFF.

This clone was counted between two and nine times. The chain carries TRBV6-5 and TRBJ1-1; TRBD1 matches 7 bases. The CDR3 has 15 amino acids. In germline, CDR1 is MNHEY, CDR2 SVGAGI. Trimming took 2 bases from V and 8 from J; bases not matched to a gene: 11. CDR3 sequence: CASSYLGQAQGEAFF. The CDR3 DNA follows: TGTGCCAGCAGTTACCTCGGACAGGCCCAGGGGGAAGCTTTCTTT.

V gene TRBV7-2 combines with J gene TRBJ2-1, with D possibly matching TRBD1 (7 bases). Germline V gene data show CDR1 as SGHTA and CDR2 as FQGNSA. CDR3 length equals 18 residues. The V and J ends lost 5 bases and 8 bases respectively, with 28 bases between them. CDR3 coding DNA: TGTGCCAGCAGCGCGGTAAGGGGGCGGGGTGCTCCCGAACATGAGCAGTTCTTC. As protein: CASSAVRGRGAPEHEQFF.

The chain has TRBV2 and TRBJ1-1; D unclear. Trimming took 2 bases from V and 7 from J, leaving 14 bases between them. The CDR3 sequence is 14 residues long. Germline assignment: CDR1 SNHLY and CDR2 FYNNEI. CDR3 nucleotide sequence: TGTGCCAGCAGTGAATCGCGGAATAGTATTGAAGCTTTCTTT. Protein product: CASSESRNSIEAFF.

The chain couples TRBV24-1 to TRBJ1-1; TRBD1 aligns across 10 bases. Germline V CDR1 and CDR2: KGHDR, SFDVKD. V was pared by 3 bases and J by 8 bases, with 8 bases of the junction left unmatched. The CDR3 extends over 15 amino acids. CDR3 loop: CATSDGTGTGEEAFF. Here the CDR3 DNA reads TGTGCCACCAGTGATGGGACCGGGACAGGGGAAGAAGCTTTCTTT.

This clone has just one count. V usage is TRBV10-3 and J usage is TRBJ2-1, with 8 bases aligning to TRBD1. The CDR3 loop spans 15 amino acids. Germline V gene lookup returns CDR1 ENHRY and CDR2 SYGVKD. Unmatched junction bases numbered 13, after V lost 11 bases and J lost 4 bases. The CDR3 sequence is CAVRRDRQSYNEQFF. In DNA, the CDR3 is TGTGCCGTACGCCGGGACAGGCAATCATACAATGAGCAGTTCTTC.